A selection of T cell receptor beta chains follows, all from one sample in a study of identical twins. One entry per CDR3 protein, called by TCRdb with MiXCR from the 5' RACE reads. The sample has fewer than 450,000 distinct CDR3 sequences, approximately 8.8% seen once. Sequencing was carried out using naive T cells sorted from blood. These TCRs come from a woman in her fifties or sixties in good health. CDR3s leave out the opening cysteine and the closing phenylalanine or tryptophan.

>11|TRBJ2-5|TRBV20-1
SARVAGPPSKY
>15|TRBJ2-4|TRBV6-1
ASSEVVAGGPGSIQY
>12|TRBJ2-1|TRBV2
ASSVGGLFNEQF
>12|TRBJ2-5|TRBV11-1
ASGGGTGIETQY
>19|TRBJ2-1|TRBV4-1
ASSQDLRRLASPTRDNEQF
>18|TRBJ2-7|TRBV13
ASSLSTSGMGLRDYDEQY
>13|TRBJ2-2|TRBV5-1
ASSSGQGGSGELF
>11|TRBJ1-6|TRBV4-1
ASSPQENSPLH
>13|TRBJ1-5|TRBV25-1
ASSLFSESNQPQH
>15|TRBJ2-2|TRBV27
ASSSQRASGMAGELF
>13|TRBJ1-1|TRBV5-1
ASSSDGQGLTEAF
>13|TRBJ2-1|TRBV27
ASTLQGLAYNEQF
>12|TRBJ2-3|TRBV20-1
SAREPSSTDTQY
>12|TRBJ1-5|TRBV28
ASSLSGLDQPQH
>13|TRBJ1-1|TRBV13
ASSLVGTTLTEAF
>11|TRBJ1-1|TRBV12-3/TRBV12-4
ATRGQGGTEAF
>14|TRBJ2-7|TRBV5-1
ASSMVGGDLAYEQY
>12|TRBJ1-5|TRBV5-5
ASSPEQGYQPQH
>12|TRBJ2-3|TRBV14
ASSQDRGTDTQY
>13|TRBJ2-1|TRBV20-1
SARDTASSYNEQF
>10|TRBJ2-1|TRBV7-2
ASSQSTHWKF
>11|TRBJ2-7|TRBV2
ASSEVSRYEQY
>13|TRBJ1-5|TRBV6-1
ASNRQGSSNQPQH
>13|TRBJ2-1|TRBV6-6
ASSYSTLRANEQF
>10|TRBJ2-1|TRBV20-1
SASGTNNEQF
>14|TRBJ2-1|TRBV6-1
ASSEFRSGSYNEQF
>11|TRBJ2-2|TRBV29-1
SVRDSGTGELF
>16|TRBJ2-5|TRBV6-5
ATKRAFNWLREQETQY
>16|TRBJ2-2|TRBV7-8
ASSLAGDRGLATGELF
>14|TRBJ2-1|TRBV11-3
ASRDPGTPVYNEQF
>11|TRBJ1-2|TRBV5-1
ASSFQTSYGYT
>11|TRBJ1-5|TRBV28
ASSWGSNQPQH
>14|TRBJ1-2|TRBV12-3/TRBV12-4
ASTEEFGTGVPSYT
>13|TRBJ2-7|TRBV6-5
ASSYAELVPYEQY
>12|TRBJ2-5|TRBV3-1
ASSQLGSQETQY
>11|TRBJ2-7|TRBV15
ATSGTWGYEQY
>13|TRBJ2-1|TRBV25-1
ASTPSGSSYNEQF
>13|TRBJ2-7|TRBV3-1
ASSQGGTLANEQY
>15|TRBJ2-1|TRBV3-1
ASSQDPVAAGWNEQF
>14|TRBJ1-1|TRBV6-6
ASSPGRGIENTEAF
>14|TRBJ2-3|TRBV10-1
ASSRTSGPSTDTQY
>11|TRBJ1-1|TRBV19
ASSMMDRLEAF
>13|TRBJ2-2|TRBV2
ASIKNARETGELF
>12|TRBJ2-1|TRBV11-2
ASKPPWLHNEQF
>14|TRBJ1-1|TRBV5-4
ASSLGGVKVNTEAF
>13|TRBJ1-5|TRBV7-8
ASSTIQGANQPQH
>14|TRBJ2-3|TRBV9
ASSRELAGVTDTQY
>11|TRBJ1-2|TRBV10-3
AISEDSNYGYT
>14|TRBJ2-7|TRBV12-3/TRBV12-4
ASSFCGDLYFCEQY
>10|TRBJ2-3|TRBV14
ASSQTGDTQY
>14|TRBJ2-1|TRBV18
ASSPGTSGRVDEQF
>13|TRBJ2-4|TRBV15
ATSYQGLPGNIQY
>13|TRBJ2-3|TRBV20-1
SARGTGLGTDTQY
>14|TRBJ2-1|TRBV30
ARSVPAGGYYNEQF
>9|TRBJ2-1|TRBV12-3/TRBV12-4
ASSFKGEQF
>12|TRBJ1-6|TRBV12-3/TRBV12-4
ASSLVGSNSPLH
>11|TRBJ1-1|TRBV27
ASSLKSGAEAF